Listed below are T cell receptor beta chains from one sample, sequenced in a study of T cells after yellow fever vaccination. Via MiXCR, TCRdb re-called the 5' RACE reads, giving one row per CDR3 protein. The sample yields approximately 300,000 distinct CDR3 sequences, under 15% seen once. Sequencing was performed on CD4+ T cells sorted from PBMCs, taken 45 days after the yellow fever booster vaccination. All receptors derive from a man aged 25-45 years who received the YFV17D yellow fever vaccine. Each CDR3 is given with its conserved first and last residue. Fields, in order: D gene, clone size, J gene, V gene, CDR3 protein, CDR3 DNA. A D gene is named only where the DNA matches it firmly. The size entry is marked missing in some rows and otherwise reads once, few, many or a size class.

D gene: NA
clone size: many
J gene: TRBJ2-7
V gene: TRBV12-3/TRBV12-4
CDR3 protein: CASSQGQTYEQYF
CDR3 DNA: TGCGCCAGCAGCCAAGGGCAGACCTACGAGCAGTACTTC

D gene: NA
clone size: NA
J gene: TRBJ2-1
V gene: TRBV20-1
CDR3 protein: CSAGGTPGQFF
CDR3 DNA: TGCAGTGCTGGAGGGACACCTGGGCAGTTCTTC

D gene: NA
clone size: NA
J gene: TRBJ2-2
V gene: TRBV25-1
CDR3 protein: CASSSTGPNTGELFF
CDR3 DNA: TGTGCCAGCAGTTCGACGGGACCGAACACCGGGGAGCTGTTTTTT

D gene: NA
clone size: NA
J gene: TRBJ2-2
V gene: TRBV2
CDR3 protein: CASSSNPGMITGELFF
CDR3 DNA: TGTGCCAGCAGTTCTAATCCAGGGATGATCACCGGGGAGCTGTTTTTT

D gene: NA
clone size: few
J gene: TRBJ1-5
V gene: TRBV7-9
CDR3 protein: CASSSSYQPQHF
CDR3 DNA: TGTGCCAGCAGCTCGAGTTATCAGCCCCAGCATTTT

D gene: TRBD1
clone size: NA
J gene: TRBJ1-4
V gene: TRBV27
CDR3 protein: CASSFQGANEKLFF
CDR3 DNA: TGTGCCAGCAGTTTTCAGGGGGCGAATGAAAAACTGTTTTTT

D gene: NA
clone size: NA
J gene: TRBJ2-5
V gene: TRBV15
CDR3 protein: CATSKAGEQETQYF
CDR3 DNA: TGTGCCACCAGCAAGGCAGGGGAACAAGAGACCCAGTACTTC

D gene: TRBD2
clone size: few
J gene: TRBJ2-3
V gene: TRBV7-8
CDR3 protein: CASGPVAGIADTQYF
CDR3 DNA: TGTGCCAGCGGACCCGTAGCGGGAATTGCAGATACGCAGTATTTT

D gene: TRBD1
clone size: few
J gene: TRBJ1-2
V gene: TRBV7-2
CDR3 protein: CASSLWDRGHGYTF
CDR3 DNA: TGTGCCAGCAGCCTTTGGGACAGGGGGCATGGCTACACCTTC

D gene: TRBD2
clone size: NA
J gene: TRBJ2-1
V gene: TRBV7-6
CDR3 protein: CASSDPLTSGRGEQFF
CDR3 DNA: TGTGCCAGCAGCGATCCACTGACTAGCGGGAGGGGTGAGCAGTTCTTC

D gene: NA
clone size: NA
J gene: TRBJ2-4
V gene: TRBV7-8
CDR3 protein: CASSGRVMMGKNIQYF
CDR3 DNA: TGTGCCAGCAGCGGCAGGGTGATGATGGGCAAAAACATTCAGTACTTC

D gene: TRBD1
clone size: few
J gene: TRBJ1-1
V gene: TRBV7-2
CDR3 protein: CASTGTGIGYAEAFF
CDR3 DNA: TGTGCCAGCACTGGGACAGGGATCGGTTATGCTGAAGCTTTCTTT

D gene: NA
clone size: NA
J gene: TRBJ2-7
V gene: TRBV3-1
CDR3 protein: CASSPDLGEQYF
CDR3 DNA: TGTGCCAGCAGCCCCGACCTGGGCGAGCAGTACTTC

D gene: NA
clone size: few
J gene: TRBJ2-7
V gene: TRBV5-1
CDR3 protein: CASSFRAPAYEQYF
CDR3 DNA: TGCGCCAGCAGCTTCAGGGCGCCGGCTTACGAGCAGTACTTC

D gene: NA
clone size: NA
J gene: TRBJ2-2
V gene: TRBV7-9
CDR3 protein: CASRPNPGSSNTGELFF
CDR3 DNA: TGTGCCAGCAGACCCAACCCGGGCAGCTCGAACACCGGGGAGCTGTTTTTT

D gene: NA
clone size: many
J gene: TRBJ2-3
V gene: TRBV15
CDR3 protein: CATSGGTASTDTQYF
CDR3 DNA: TGTGCCACCAGCGGAGGGACAGCAAGCACAGATACGCAGTATTTT

D gene: NA
clone size: few
J gene: TRBJ2-1
V gene: TRBV2
CDR3 protein: CASSDQGSDGEQFF
CDR3 DNA: TGTGCCAGCAGTGACCAGGGTTCAGATGGTGAGCAGTTCTTC

D gene: TRBD1
clone size: NA
J gene: TRBJ1-1
V gene: TRBV12-3/TRBV12-4
CDR3 protein: CASIPGGRTGPMNTEAFF
CDR3 DNA: TGTGCCAGCATCCCCGGGGGGAGGACAGGCCCCATGAACACTGAAGCTTTCTTT

D gene: TRBD2
clone size: few
J gene: TRBJ2-7
V gene: TRBV10-3
CDR3 protein: CAISESERERGEQYF
CDR3 DNA: TGTGCCATCAGTGAGTCAGAGCGGGAGCGGGGCGAGCAGTACTTC

D gene: NA
clone size: NA
J gene: TRBJ2-3
V gene: TRBV18
CDR3 protein: CASSPPEIADTQYF
CDR3 DNA: TGTGCCAGCTCACCACCGGAAATAGCGGATACGCAGTATTTT

D gene: TRBD1
clone size: NA
J gene: TRBJ2-4
V gene: TRBV5-6
CDR3 protein: CASSWGPQGADIQYF
CDR3 DNA: TGTGCCAGCAGCTGGGGACCACAGGGGGCTGACATTCAGTACTTC

D gene: NA
clone size: NA
J gene: TRBJ2-1
V gene: TRBV5-6
CDR3 protein: CARSPAAFGEQFF
CDR3 DNA: TGTGCCAGGAGCCCCGCGGCCTTCGGGGAGCAGTTCTTC

D gene: NA
clone size: NA
J gene: TRBJ1-2
V gene: TRBV6-1
CDR3 protein: CASSLGGTRGYTF
CDR3 DNA: TGTGCCAGCAGCCTCGGGGGGACCCGTGGCTACACCTTC

D gene: NA
clone size: NA
J gene: TRBJ2-1
V gene: TRBV18
CDR3 protein: CASSPLLGVNEQFF
CDR3 DNA: TGTGCCAGCTCACCACTTCTGGGGGTCAATGAGCAGTTCTTC

D gene: NA
clone size: NA
J gene: TRBJ1-2
V gene: TRBV5-1
CDR3 protein: CASSLRSEANYGYTF
CDR3 DNA: TGCGCCAGCAGCTTGAGGTCCGAAGCTAACTATGGCTACACCTTC

D gene: NA
clone size: NA
J gene: TRBJ1-1
V gene: TRBV19
CDR3 protein: CASRYRGQPNTEAFF
CDR3 DNA: TGTGCCAGTAGATACCGGGGGCAGCCGAACACTGAAGCTTTCTTT

D gene: NA
clone size: NA
J gene: TRBJ2-5
V gene: TRBV6-2/TRBV6-3
CDR3 protein: CASREGTQYF
CDR3 DNA: TGTGCCAGCAGAGAAGGGACCCAGTACTTC

D gene: NA
clone size: NA
J gene: TRBJ2-5
V gene: TRBV5-1
CDR3 protein: CASSPPGPVAETQYF
CDR3 DNA: TGCGCCAGCAGCCCCCCGGGCCCGGTGGCGGAGACCCAGTACTTC

D gene: NA
clone size: NA
J gene: TRBJ1-5
V gene: TRBV7-2
CDR3 protein: CASSLVGGGEQPQHF
CDR3 DNA: TGTGCCAGCAGCTTAGTGGGGGGGGGCGAACAGCCCCAGCATTTT

D gene: NA
clone size: few
J gene: TRBJ2-1
V gene: TRBV7-9
CDR3 protein: CASSYPRVYSYNEQFF
CDR3 DNA: TGTGCCAGCAGCTATCCCAGGGTATACTCCTACAATGAGCAGTTCTTC

D gene: NA
clone size: few
J gene: TRBJ2-7
V gene: TRBV12-3/TRBV12-4
CDR3 protein: CASSSNSGRRNEQYF
CDR3 DNA: TGTGCCAGCAGTTCTAATAGCGGCAGGAGGAACGAGCAGTACTTC

D gene: NA
clone size: NA
J gene: TRBJ2-2
V gene: TRBV12-3/TRBV12-4
CDR3 protein: CASTQDSTGELFF
CDR3 DNA: TGTGCCAGCACCCAGGACAGCACCGGGGAGCTGTTTTTT

D gene: NA
clone size: NA
J gene: TRBJ2-3
V gene: TRBV20-1
CDR3 protein: CSASRGALPDTQYF
CDR3 DNA: TGCAGTGCTAGTCGGGGGGCTCTGCCAGATACGCAGTATTTT

D gene: NA
clone size: few
J gene: TRBJ2-2
V gene: TRBV28
CDR3 protein: CASSLPSGNTGELFF
CDR3 DNA: TGTGCCAGCAGTTTACCGTCAGGGAACACCGGGGAGCTGTTTTTT

D gene: TRBD2
clone size: few
J gene: TRBJ2-1
V gene: TRBV29-1
CDR3 protein: CSVETTSASSYNEQFF
CDR3 DNA: TGCAGCGTTGAGACCACTAGCGCATCTTCCTACAATGAGCAGTTCTTC

D gene: NA
clone size: many
J gene: TRBJ2-5
V gene: TRBV6-6
CDR3 protein: CASRATGETQYF
CDR3 DNA: TGTGCCAGCAGGGCTACGGGAGAGACCCAGTACTTC

D gene: NA
clone size: few
J gene: TRBJ2-7
V gene: TRBV18
CDR3 protein: CASSPPDPYEQYF
CDR3 DNA: TGTGCCAGCTCACCACCGGACCCCTACGAGCAGTACTTC

D gene: NA
clone size: few
J gene: TRBJ1-1
V gene: TRBV5-1
CDR3 protein: CASSLGLPGNTEAFF
CDR3 DNA: TGCGCCAGCAGCCTCGGCCTGCCGGGGAACACTGAAGCTTTCTTT

D gene: NA
clone size: NA
J gene: TRBJ2-1
V gene: TRBV7-2
CDR3 protein: CASSFGFGPTSGEFF
CDR3 DNA: TGTGCCAGCAGCTTCGGTTTTGGGCCTACTTCTGGGGAGTTCTTC

D gene: NA
clone size: few
J gene: TRBJ2-7
V gene: TRBV7-2
CDR3 protein: CASSLAPGYHEQYF
CDR3 DNA: TGTGCCAGCAGCTTAGCCCCAGGGTACCACGAGCAGTACTTC

D gene: TRBD2
clone size: NA
J gene: TRBJ2-1
V gene: TRBV5-1
CDR3 protein: CASSLAPSGSHTLSYNEQFF
CDR3 DNA: TGCGCCAGCAGCTTGGCCCCTAGCGGGAGTCACACATTATCCTACAATGAGCAGTTCTTC

D gene: NA
clone size: few
J gene: TRBJ1-1
V gene: TRBV6-1
CDR3 protein: CASRLGPDTEAFF
CDR3 DNA: TGTGCCAGCAGATTGGGACCTGACACTGAAGCTTTCTTT

D gene: TRBD1
clone size: NA
J gene: TRBJ1-5
V gene: TRBV20-1
CDR3 protein: CSARDRGPQPQHF
CDR3 DNA: TGCAGTGCCAGGGACAGAGGTCCCCAGCCCCAGCATTTT

D gene: NA
clone size: few
J gene: TRBJ2-7
V gene: TRBV4-3
CDR3 protein: CASSQEGRGSAKRVEQYF
CDR3 DNA: TGCGCCAGCAGCCAAGAAGGGAGGGGGTCGGCTAAGCGTGTCGAGCAGTACTTC

D gene: NA
clone size: few
J gene: TRBJ1-5
V gene: TRBV12-3/TRBV12-4
CDR3 protein: CASSRPGGPQHF
CDR3 DNA: TGTGCCAGCAGCCGCCCCGGGGGGCCCCAGCATTTT

D gene: NA
clone size: few
J gene: TRBJ2-5
V gene: TRBV20-1
CDR3 protein: CSVSRVLQETQYF
CDR3 DNA: TGCAGTGTAAGCAGGGTCCTCCAAGAGACCCAGTACTTC

D gene: TRBD1
clone size: many
J gene: TRBJ2-1
V gene: TRBV12-3/TRBV12-4
CDR3 protein: CASSLEQGAKDEQFF
CDR3 DNA: TGTGCCAGCAGTTTAGAGCAGGGGGCGAAGGATGAGCAGTTCTTC

D gene: TRBD2
clone size: NA
J gene: TRBJ2-1
V gene: TRBV12-3/TRBV12-4
CDR3 protein: CASSLGLAGEHEQFF
CDR3 DNA: TGTGCCAGCAGTTTAGGACTAGCGGGAGAACATGAGCAGTTCTTC

D gene: NA
clone size: few
J gene: TRBJ2-2
V gene: TRBV5-1
CDR3 protein: CASSVHGQGGSTGELFF
CDR3 DNA: TGCGCCAGCAGCGTCCATGGACAGGGAGGGAGCACCGGGGAGCTGTTTTTT

D gene: NA
clone size: NA
J gene: TRBJ2-7
V gene: TRBV5-5
CDR3 protein: CASGGGLPYEQYF
CDR3 DNA: TGTGCCAGCGGCGGCGGGCTACCCTACGAGCAGTACTTC

D gene: NA
clone size: NA
J gene: TRBJ2-1
V gene: TRBV4-3
CDR3 protein: CASSQDLTNNEQFF
CDR3 DNA: TGCGCCAGCAGCCAAGATCTTACCAACAATGAGCAGTTCTTC

D gene: TRBD2
clone size: NA
J gene: TRBJ2-1
V gene: TRBV29-1
CDR3 protein: CSVGIRGLAGGEQFF
CDR3 DNA: TGCAGCGTTGGAATTAGAGGTCTAGCGGGAGGTGAGCAGTTCTTC

D gene: TRBD1
clone size: many
J gene: TRBJ2-4
V gene: TRBV29-1
CDR3 protein: CSVRQGNIQYF
CDR3 DNA: TGCAGCGTAAGACAGGGGAACATTCAGTACTTC